The 9 T cell receptor beta chains given below trace back to one sample, sequenced in a study of T-cell memory formation after mild COVID-19. TCRdb processed the 5' RACE reads anew with MiXCR; each CDR3 protein has one entry. The data show about 270,000 distinct CDR3 sequences, with approximately 15% seen just once and roughly 21% held by the top ten. Sequencing input: PBMCs or a T cell subset sorted from them (not recorded which). These receptors all stem from a man between 18 and 29 years old who had mild COVID-19 (a few samples of this study predate the infection). Cell type and time point are not known.

There are a few counts of this clonotype. This chain uses TRBV27 with TRBJ2-3; D possibly uses TRBD1 or TRBD2 (5 bases each). V gave up 5 bases and J gave up 0 bases, with 9 bases separating them. Germline V gene sequence: CDR1 MNHEY, CDR2 SMNVEV (reference sequence). CDR3 length: 14 residues. In nucleotides, the CDR3 is TGTGCCAGCAGTGTCCGGGACAGCACAGATACGCAGTATTTT. Residues: CASSVRDSTDTQYF.

The chain is built from TRBV12-3 or TRBV12-4 and TRBJ1-2, with TRBD1 identical over 7 bases. The CDR3 is 15 residues long. Trimming cost V 5 bases and J 2 bases; bases outside gene matches: 8. CDR3 sequence reads: CASSQRQGLNYGYTF. The CDR3 region has the DNA TGTGCCAGCAGTCAAAGACAGGGACTAAACTATGGCTACACCTTC.

V and J are TRBV7-3 and TRBJ2-1; TRBD1 agrees at 7 bases. The CDR3 has 14 amino acids. Germline-derived CDR1 and CDR2 are SGHTA and FQGTGA. V shed 6 bases, J shed 8 bases, and the junction held 10 bases outside the gene matches. The CDR3 sequence: CASSYRGRGHEQFF. CDR3 sequence (DNA): TGTGCCAGCAGTTACAGGGGCCGGGGCCATGAGCAGTTCTTC. Looking up the rest from reference TRBV7-3 and TRBJ2-1 gives the full variable domain: GAGVSQTPSNKVTEKGKYVELRCDPISGHTALYWYRQSLGQGPEFLIYFQGTGAADDSGLPNDRFFAVRPEGSVSTLKIQRTERGDSAVYLCASSYRGRGHEQFFGPGTRLTVL.

This clonotype was counted only a few times. This chain links TRBV29-1 with TRBJ2-2; tentatively, D is TRBD2 (5 bases). Germline CDR1 reads SQVTM; CDR2 reads ANQGSEA. The CDR3 spans 15 residues. V was cut by 7 bases and J by 6 bases, with 21 bases left in between. This chain's CDR3 is CSAGLRRGNSGELFF. In DNA form, the CDR3 reads TGCAGCGCCGGCCTCCGCAGAGGGAATTCCGGGGAGCTGTTTTTT.

V usage is TRBV4-2 and J usage is TRBJ2-2; 10 nucleotides line up with TRBD1. The V gene end was trimmed by 3 bases and the J gene end by 0 bases; junction bases not matched to a gene: 10. Germline V CDR1 and CDR2: LGHNA, YNFKEQ. The CDR3 has 19 residues. The CDR3 coding sequence is TGTGCCAGCAGCCAGGATGACAGGGGGCTTTACTCGAACACCGGGGAGCTGTTTTTT. This codes for CASSQDDRGLYSNTGELFF.

The chain employs TRBV9 and TRBJ2-7; a weak D match, TRBD2 (7 bases). CDR1 SGDLS and CDR2 YYNGEE come from the germline V gene. The V and J ends lost 4 bases and 6 bases respectively, with 14 bases between them. The CDR3 runs to 13 residues. The CDR3 bases are TGTGCCAGCAGCTATACAGGGAGGGGCGAGCAGTACTTC. Its protein product is CASSYTGRGEQYF.

This clonotype was seen at least ten times. The chain has TRBV7-9 and TRBJ2-1, with 9 bases that match TRBD1. Germline CDR1 and CDR2: SEHNR and FQNEAQ (reference sequence). V trimming: 5 bases; J trimming: 8 bases; junction bases outside the gene matches: 16. The CDR3 totals 17 residues. The CDR3 sequence: CASSPPDGTGFIYEQFF. CDR3 sequence (DNA): TGTGCCAGCAGCCCTCCGGACGGGACAGGGTTTATTTATGAGCAGTTCTTC.

The rearrangement links TRBV12-3 or TRBV12-4 to TRBJ1-1, with a tentative D call TRBD1 (6 bases). V was clipped by 7 bases and J by 1 base, with 10 bases between them. The CDR3 loop spans 13 amino acids. The CDR3 reads CASIRDTNTEAFF. CDR3 in DNA: TGTGCCAGCATCAGGGACACGAACACTGAAGCTTTCTTT.

The chain couples TRBV15 to TRBJ2-7; D gene uncertain. With 3 bases removed from V and 0 bases from J, the gap between germline ends came to 6 bases. CDR3 length: 13 amino acids. The germline V gene has CDR1 LNHNV and CDR2 YYDKDF (reference sequence). The CDR3 here is CATSSPSSYEQYF. CDR3 sequence (DNA): TGTGCCACCAGCAGTCCAAGCTCCTACGAGCAGTACTTC.